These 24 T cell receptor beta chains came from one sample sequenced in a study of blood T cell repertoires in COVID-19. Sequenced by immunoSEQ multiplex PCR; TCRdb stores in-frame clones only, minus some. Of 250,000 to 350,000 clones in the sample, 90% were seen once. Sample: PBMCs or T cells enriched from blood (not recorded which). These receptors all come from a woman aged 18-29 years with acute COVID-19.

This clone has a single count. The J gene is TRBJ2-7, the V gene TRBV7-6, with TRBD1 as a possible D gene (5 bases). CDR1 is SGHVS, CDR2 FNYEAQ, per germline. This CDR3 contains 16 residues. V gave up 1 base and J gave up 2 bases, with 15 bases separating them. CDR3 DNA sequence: TGTGCCAGCAGCTTAGGAGATGACAGCACCCCCTACGAGCAGTACTTC. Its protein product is CASSLGDDSTPYEQYF.

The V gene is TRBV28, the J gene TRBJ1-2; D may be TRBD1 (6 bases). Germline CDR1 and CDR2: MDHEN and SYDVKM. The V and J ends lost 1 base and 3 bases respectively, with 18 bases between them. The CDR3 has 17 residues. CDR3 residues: CASSLYLVRGQDYGYTF. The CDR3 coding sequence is TGTGCCAGCAGTTTATATCTAGTCAGGGGTCAGGACTATGGCTACACCTTC.

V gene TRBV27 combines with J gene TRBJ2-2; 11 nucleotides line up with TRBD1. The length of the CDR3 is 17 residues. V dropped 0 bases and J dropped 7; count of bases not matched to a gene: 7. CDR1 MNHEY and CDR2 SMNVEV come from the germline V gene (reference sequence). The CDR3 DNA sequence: TGTGCCAGCAGTTTATCTAGAGGACAGGGGGCGTTCGGGGAGCTGTTTTTT. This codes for CASSLSRGQGAFGELFF.

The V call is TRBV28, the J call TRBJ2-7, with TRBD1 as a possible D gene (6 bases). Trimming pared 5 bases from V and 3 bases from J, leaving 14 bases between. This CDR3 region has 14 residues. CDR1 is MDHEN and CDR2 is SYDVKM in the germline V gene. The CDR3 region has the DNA TGTGCCAGCAGTCTAACGTTACAGGGCTACGAGCAGTACTTC. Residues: CASSLTLQGYEQYF.

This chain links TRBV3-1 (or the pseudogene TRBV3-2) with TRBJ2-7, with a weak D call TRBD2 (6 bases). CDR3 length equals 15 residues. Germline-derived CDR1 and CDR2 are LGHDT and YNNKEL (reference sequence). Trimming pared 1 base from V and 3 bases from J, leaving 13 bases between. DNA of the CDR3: TGTGCCAGCAGCCAAGGTGGGGGGTCATACTACGAGCAGTACTTC. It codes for CASSQGGGSYYEQYF.

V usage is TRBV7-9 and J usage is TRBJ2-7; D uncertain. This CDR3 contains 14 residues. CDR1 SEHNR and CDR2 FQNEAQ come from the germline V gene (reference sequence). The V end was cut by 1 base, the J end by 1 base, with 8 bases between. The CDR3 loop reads CASSLVGASYEQYF. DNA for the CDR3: TGTGCCAGCAGCTTAGTGGGCGCTTCCTACGAGCAGTACTTC.

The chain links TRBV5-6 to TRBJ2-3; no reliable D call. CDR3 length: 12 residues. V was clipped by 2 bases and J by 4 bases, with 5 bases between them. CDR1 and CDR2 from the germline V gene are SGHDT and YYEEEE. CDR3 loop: CASSLLPDTQYF. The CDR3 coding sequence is TGTGCCAGCAGCTTACTCCCAGATACGCAGTATTTT. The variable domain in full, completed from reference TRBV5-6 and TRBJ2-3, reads DAGVTQSPTHLIKTRGQQVTLRCSPKSGHDTVSWYQQALGQGPQFIFQYYEEEERQRGNFPDRFSGHQFPNYSSELNVNALLLGDSALYLCASSLLPDTQYFGPGTRLTVL.

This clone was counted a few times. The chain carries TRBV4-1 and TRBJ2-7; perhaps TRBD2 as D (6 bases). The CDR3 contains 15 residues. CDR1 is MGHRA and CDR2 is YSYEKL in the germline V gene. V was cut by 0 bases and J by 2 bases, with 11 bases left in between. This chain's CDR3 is CASSQDSEGAYEQYF. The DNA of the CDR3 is TGCGCCAGCAGCCAAGATTCGGAGGGAGCCTACGAGCAGTACTTC.

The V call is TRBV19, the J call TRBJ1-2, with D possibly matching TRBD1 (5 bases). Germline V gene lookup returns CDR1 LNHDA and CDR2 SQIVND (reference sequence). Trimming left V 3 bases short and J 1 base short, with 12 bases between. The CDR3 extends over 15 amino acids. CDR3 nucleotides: TGTGCCAGTAGTATTTGGCAGGGTTTTAACTATGGCTACACCTTC. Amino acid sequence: CASSIWQGFNYGYTF.

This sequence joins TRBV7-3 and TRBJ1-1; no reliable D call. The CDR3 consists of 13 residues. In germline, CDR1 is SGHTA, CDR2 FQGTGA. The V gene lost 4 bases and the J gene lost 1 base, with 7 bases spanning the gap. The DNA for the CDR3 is TGTGCCAGCAGCTCTTCAGGGAACACTGAAGCTTTCTTT. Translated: CASSSSGNTEAFF.

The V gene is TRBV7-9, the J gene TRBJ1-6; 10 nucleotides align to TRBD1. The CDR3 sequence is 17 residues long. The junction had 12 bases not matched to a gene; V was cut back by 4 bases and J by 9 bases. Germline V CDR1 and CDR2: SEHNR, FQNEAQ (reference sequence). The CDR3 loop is CASSSSHGTGAFSPLHF. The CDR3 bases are TGTGCCAGCAGCTCTTCCCACGGGACAGGGGCGTTTTCACCCCTCCACTTT.

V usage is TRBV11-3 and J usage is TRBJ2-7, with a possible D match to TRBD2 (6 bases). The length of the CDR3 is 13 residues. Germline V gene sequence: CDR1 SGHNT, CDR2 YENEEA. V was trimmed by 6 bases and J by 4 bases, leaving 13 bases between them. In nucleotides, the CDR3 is TGTGCCAGCAGTTCCCGACTAGAATACGAGCAGTACTTC. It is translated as CASSSRLEYEQYF.

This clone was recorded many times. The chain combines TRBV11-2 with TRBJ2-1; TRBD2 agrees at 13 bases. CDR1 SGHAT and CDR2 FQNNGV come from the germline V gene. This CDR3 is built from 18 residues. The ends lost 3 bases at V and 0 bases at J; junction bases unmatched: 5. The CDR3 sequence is CASSLGLAGPSSYNEQFF. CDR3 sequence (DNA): TGTGCCAGCAGCTTGGGACTAGCGGGGCCCAGCTCCTACAATGAGCAGTTCTTC.

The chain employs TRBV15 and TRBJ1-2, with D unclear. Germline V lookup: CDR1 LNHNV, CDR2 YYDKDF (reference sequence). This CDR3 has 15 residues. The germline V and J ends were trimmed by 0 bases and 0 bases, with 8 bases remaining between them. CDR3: CATSREAAANYGYTF. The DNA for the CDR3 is TGTGCCACCAGCAGAGAGGCGGCAGCTAACTATGGCTACACCTTC.

Here the CDR3 DNA reads TGTGCCAGCAGCTTTCGGACAGGGGGCAATGAGCAGTTCTTC. Amino acids: CASSFRTGGNEQFF. The J gene is TRBJ2-1, the V gene TRBV7-3, with TRBD1 matching over 10 bases. Germline V gives CDR1 SGHTA, CDR2 FQGTGA. V gave up 3 bases and J gave up 6 bases; unmatched junction bases: 2. The CDR3 is 14 residues long.

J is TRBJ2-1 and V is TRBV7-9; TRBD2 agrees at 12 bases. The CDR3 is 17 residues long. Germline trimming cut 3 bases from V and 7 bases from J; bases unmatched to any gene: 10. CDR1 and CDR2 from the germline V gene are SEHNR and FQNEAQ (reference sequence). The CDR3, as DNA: TGTGCCAGCAGCTTTTCGCCGACTAGCGGGAGTACGAATGAGCAGTTCTTC. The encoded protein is CASSFSPTSGSTNEQFF.

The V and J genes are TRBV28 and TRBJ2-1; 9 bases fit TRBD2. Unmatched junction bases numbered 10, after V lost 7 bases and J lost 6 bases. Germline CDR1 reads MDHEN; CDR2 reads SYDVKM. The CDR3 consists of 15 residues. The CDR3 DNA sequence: TGTGCCAGCATCGTTAGCGGGAGTCGGGCCAATGAGCAGTTCTTC. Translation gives CASIVSGSRANEQFF.

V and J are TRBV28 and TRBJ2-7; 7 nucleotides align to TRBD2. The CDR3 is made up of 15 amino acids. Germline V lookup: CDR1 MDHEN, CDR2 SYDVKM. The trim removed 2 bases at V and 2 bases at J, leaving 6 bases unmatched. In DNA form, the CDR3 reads TGTGCCAGCAGTTTAGGCGGGAGCGTAACCTACGAGCAGTACTTC. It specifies CASSLGGSVTYEQYF.

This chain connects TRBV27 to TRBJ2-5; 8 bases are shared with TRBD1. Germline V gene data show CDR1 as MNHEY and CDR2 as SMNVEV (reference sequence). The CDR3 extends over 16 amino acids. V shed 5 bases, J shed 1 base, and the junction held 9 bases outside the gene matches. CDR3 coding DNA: TGTGCCAGCAGTCCCCGGACAGGGCACTCCCAAGAGACCCAGTACTTC. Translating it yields CASSPRTGHSQETQYF.

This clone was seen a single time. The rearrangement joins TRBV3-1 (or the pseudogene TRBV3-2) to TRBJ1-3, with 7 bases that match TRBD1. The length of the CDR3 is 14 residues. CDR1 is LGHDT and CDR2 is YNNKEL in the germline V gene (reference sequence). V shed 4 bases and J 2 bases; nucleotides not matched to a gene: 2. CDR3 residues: CASSRDRAGNTIYF. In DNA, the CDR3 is TGTGCCAGCAGCCGAGACAGGGCTGGAAACACCATATATTTT.

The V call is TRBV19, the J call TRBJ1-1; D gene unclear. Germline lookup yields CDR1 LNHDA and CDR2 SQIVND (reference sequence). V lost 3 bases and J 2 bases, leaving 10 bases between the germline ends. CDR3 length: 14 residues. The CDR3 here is CASSIEGPNTEAFF. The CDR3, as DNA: TGTGCCAGTAGTATTGAGGGCCCAAACACTGAAGCTTTCTTT. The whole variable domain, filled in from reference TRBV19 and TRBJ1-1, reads DGGITQSPKYLFRKEGQNVTLSCEQNLNHDAMYWYRQDPGQGLRLIYYSQIVNDFQKGDIAEGYSVSREKKESFPLTVTSAQKNPTAFYLCASSIEGPNTEAFFGQGTRLTVV.

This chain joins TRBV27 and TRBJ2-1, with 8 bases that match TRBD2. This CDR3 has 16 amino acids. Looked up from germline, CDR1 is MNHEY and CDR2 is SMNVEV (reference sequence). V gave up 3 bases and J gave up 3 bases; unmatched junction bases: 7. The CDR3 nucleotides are TGTGCCAGCAGTTTCGTACTAGCGGCCGACTACAATGAGCAGTTCTTC. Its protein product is CASSFVLAADYNEQFF.

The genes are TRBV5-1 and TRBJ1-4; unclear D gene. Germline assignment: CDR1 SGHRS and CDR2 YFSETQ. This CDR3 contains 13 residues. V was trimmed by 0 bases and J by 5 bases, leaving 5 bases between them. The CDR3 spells CASSLARNEKLFF. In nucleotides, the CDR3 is TGCGCCAGCAGCTTGGCCAGGAATGAAAAACTGTTTTTT.

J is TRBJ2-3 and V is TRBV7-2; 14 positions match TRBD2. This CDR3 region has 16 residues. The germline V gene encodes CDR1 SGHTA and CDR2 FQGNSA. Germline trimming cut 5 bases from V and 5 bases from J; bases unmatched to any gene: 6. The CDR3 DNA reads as TGTGCCAGCAGCCCCCAGGGACTAGCGGGAGAAGATACGCAGTATTTT. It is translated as CASSPQGLAGEDTQYF.